This T cell receptor beta chain was identified in a study of shared clonotypes between healthy human individuals. Produced via immunoSEQ multiplex PCR; TCRdb's table is partial and in-frame only. The data hold nearly 2 million clones, with about 95% observed a single time. This clone was seen a single time. The sample holds other DNA sequences that translate to the same CDR3. Germline V lookup: CDR1 MDHEN, CDR2 SYDVKM. There are 12 residues in the CDR3. Deletions cut 1 base from V and 7 bases from J, with 5 bases between. Cells designated naive CD8 were CD45RO-negative and were positively selected for CCR7, with terminally differentiated effector memory CD45RA+ cells excluded.

The sample was naive CD8+ T cells sorted from blood. The sequence was collected from a man between 18 and 35 years old in good health. V is TRBV28 and J is TRBJ1-5, with unresolved D. DNA for the CDR3: TGTGCCAGCAGTTTATCGGGGCAGCCCCAGCATTTT. Amino acids: CASSLSGQPQHF.